This T cell receptor beta chain was sequenced for a study of CD4 and CD8 cells across lung adenocarcinoma regions. TCRdb reprocessed the PCR reads via MiXCR and lists one record per CDR3 protein. The sample contains about 11,000 distinct CDR3 sequences, around 59% of which appear only once. The CDR3 contains 12 residues. CDR1 is MRHNA and CDR2 is SNTAGT in the germline V gene. The patients had localized lung adenocarcinoma, a non-small cell subtype. About this clonotype: A read error may explain this, as a much larger clone is one base away.

The sample consisted of CD8+ T cells from the margin of a lung tumor. The sequence derives from a male donor with lung adenocarcinoma. The CD4 and CD8 labels of this study may be unreliable. The rearrangement uses TRBV6-4 and TRBJ2-2, with a tentative D call TRBD2 (6 bases). The CDR3 spells CASGPLGGALFF. In DNA form, the CDR3 reads TGTGCCAGCGGACCCCTAGGCGGGGCGCTGTTTTTT.